The clone carrying this T cell receptor (beta chain) was picked up one time. The data were produced by immunoSEQ multiplex PCR, yet TCRdb's version contains in-frame clones alone and is incomplete. The sample contains about 66,000 clones, about nine tenths of which appear only once. The data stem from a study of OX40 agonist ivuxolimab in advanced cancers. Study-level information: The study reported partial responses in three patients: one hepatocellular carcinoma, two cutaneous melanoma.

Germline V gene lookup returns CDR1 WSHSY and CDR2 SAAADI. This CDR3 has 15 amino acids. V lost 5 bases and J lost 0, with 8 bases in between. The source is an adult with an advanced solid tumor such as melanoma, head and neck, liver or kidney cancer. The specimen was CD4+ or CD8+ T cells sorted from blood, collected in a trial of the OX40 agonist ivuxolimab. The chain is built from TRBV10-2 and TRBJ2-6; D gene unclear. CDR3 bases: TGCGCCAGCAGTTCGACGGACTCTGGGGCCAACGTCCTGACTTTC. It codes for CASSSTDSGANVLTF.